This T cell receptor (beta chain) was sequenced in a study of T cells in Graves' hyperthyroidism and ophthalmopathy. Overall study findings and caveats: Most clonotypes that expanded in the thyroid above 0.001 also showed up in blood.

Graves' hyperthyroidism qualified as stable when ophthalmopathy did not progress within 18 months. Subjects aged 18 to 65 presented with newly diagnosed hyperthyroidism of less than 2 months' duration. Diagnosis rested on symptoms, serum thyroxine and TRAb, thyroid ultrasound, and orbital computed tomography. This clonotype has more than one count but fewer than ten. What it recognizes is unknown. At one end, the junction sequence differs from germline, possibly due to a read error. From germline, CDR1 is MNHGY and CDR2 SVAAGI. The length of the CDR3 is 15 residues. Amplified TCR beta CDR3 regions came from RNA transcripts. First-round RT-PCR with HTBI primers amplified the TCR CDR3 region. MiXCR, run by TCRdb on the multiplex PCR reads, gives a single entry per CDR3 protein. The table includes about 480,000 distinct CDR3 sequences, approximately 15% detected once.

The chain links TRBV6-9 to TRBJ2-1, with a possible D match to TRBD1 (5 bases). The clonotype originates from a woman aged 18-29 years with Graves' hyperthyroidism. The source material was blood. Here the CDR3 DNA reads TGCGCCAGCAGTTCAGACCATAAGGGGCATTATGAGCAGTTCTTC. It is translated as CASSSDHKGHYEQFF.